This is a list of T cell receptor beta chains from one sample in a study of T cells after yellow fever vaccination. MiXCR, run by TCRdb on the 5' RACE reads, gives a single entry per CDR3 protein. Of 300,000 to 350,000 distinct CDR3 sequences detected, roughly a tenth appear once; the ten largest clones hold about 3.5%. The sample was CD4+ T cells sorted from PBMCs, taken 45 days after the yellow fever booster vaccination. These receptors all stem from a man between 18 and 35 years old who received the YFV17D yellow fever vaccine. The CDR3 runs from the conserved cysteine through the conserved F or W. Each record gives: V gene, clone size, J gene, D gene, CDR3 protein, CDR3 DNA. The D gene is left open where the match is weak. Size is stated for part of the rows, as once, few or many counts, or as a class when the clone is expanded.

TRBV4-3	-	TRBJ1-1	-	CASSQDTGPDTEAFF	TGCGCCAGCAGCCAAGATACAGGGCCCGACACTGAAGCTTTCTTT
TRBV20-1	-	TRBJ1-6	-	CSASSVDRSRSPLHF	TGCAGTGCTAGTTCCGTGGACCGTTCAAGGTCACCCCTCCACTTT
TRBV6-6	few	TRBJ1-2	TRBD1	CASIPTGRRVYGYTF	TGTGCCAGCATCCCGACAGGGCGTCGGGTCTATGGCTACACCTTC
TRBV5-1	-	TRBJ1-5	-	CASSFTPGGGQPQHF	TGCGCCAGCAGCTTTACCCCGGGGGGCGGTCAGCCCCAGCATTTT
TRBV7-2	few	TRBJ1-1	TRBD1	CASSRNPHRGNTEAFF	TGTGCCAGCAGCCGAAATCCGCACAGGGGGAACACTGAAGCTTTCTTT
TRBV5-1	few	TRBJ1-3	-	CASSIQSGNTIYF	TGCGCCAGCAGCATACAGTCTGGAAACACCATATATTTT
TRBV7-2	many	TRBJ2-1	-	CASSLGGDFNEQFF	TGTGCCAGCAGCTTAGGGGGGGACTTCAATGAGCAGTTCTTC
TRBV3-2	-	TRBJ2-3	-	CASSQPGTPSTDTQYF	TGTGCCAGCAGCCAACCCGGGACACCAAGCACAGATACGCAGTATTTT
TRBV7-2	few	TRBJ2-5	TRBD2	CASSPWVAGRETQYF	TGTGCCAGCAGCCCCTGGGTAGCGGGGAGGGAGACCCAGTACTTC
TRBV6-5	-	TRBJ2-5	-	CASSPRGSAETQYF	TGTGCCAGCAGCCCTCGGGGTAGCGCGGAGACCCAGTACTTC
TRBV5-1	many	TRBJ2-1	TRBD1	CASSRTGWMEDEQFF	TGCGCCAGCAGCCGGACAGGGTGGATGGAGGATGAGCAGTTCTTC
TRBV19	-	TRBJ1-2	TRBD1	CASNPPWGQGAYGYTF	TGTGCCAGTAACCCCCCTTGGGGACAGGGAGCCTATGGCTACACCTTC
TRBV12-3/TRBV12-4	few	TRBJ2-1	-	CASSPNPLREQFF	TGTGCCAGCAGTCCAAACCCCCTCCGAGAGCAGTTCTTC
TRBV2	-	TRBJ2-1	-	CASSRDRGGAGGKQFF	TGTGCCAGCAGTCGGGACAGGGGAGGCGCGGGAGGGAAGCAGTTCTTC
TRBV7-9	many	TRBJ1-5	-	CASTTGAGPQHF	TGTGCCAGCACCACCGGGGCGGGGCCCCAGCATTTT
TRBV7-2	few	TRBJ2-1	TRBD2	CASSYSGDAYNEQFF	TGTGCCAGCAGCTATAGCGGGGACGCCTACAATGAGCAGTTCTTC
TRBV7-9	-	TRBJ1-2	TRBD1	CASSAGQRANYGYTF	TGTGCCAGCAGCGCGGGACAGCGAGCTAACTATGGCTACACCTTC
TRBV7-9	many	TRBJ1-5	-	CASSLDSSNQPQHF	TGTGCCAGCAGCCTTGACAGCAGCAATCAGCCCCAGCATTTT
TRBV18	few	TRBJ1-1	-	CASSWVNTEAFF	TGTGCCAGCTCATGGGTGAACACTGAAGCTTTCTTT
TRBV3-1	few	TRBJ1-2	TRBD1	CASSWGQDSGYTF	TGTGCCAGCAGCTGGGGACAGGATAGCGGCTACACCTTC
TRBV6-1	many	TRBJ1-2	TRBD1	CASSEIQGASYTF	TGTGCCAGCAGTGAAATACAGGGGGCGAGTTACACCTTC
TRBV5-6	few	TRBJ1-6	-	CASSLSRKGDTLHF	TGTGCCAGCAGCTTGTCCAGGAAAGGGGATACCCTCCACTTT
TRBV6-6	-	TRBJ1-5	TRBD1	CASRDRQGARDQPQHF	TGTGCCAGCAGGGACAGACAGGGGGCGCGAGATCAGCCCCAGCATTTT
TRBV7-9	-	TRBJ2-1	-	CASSSLGEQFF	TGTGCCAGCAGCAGTCTAGGTGAGCAGTTCTTC
TRBV20-1	few	TRBJ1-2	-	CSAPRRAFYGYTF	TGCAGTGCTCCAAGACGGGCCTTCTATGGCTACACCTTC
TRBV7-2	-	TRBJ1-2	-	CASSLGRSREDYTF	TGTGCCAGCAGCTTAGGTAGGAGCAGGGAGGACTACACCTTC
TRBV20-1	once	TRBJ1-4	TRBD1	CSAKGAGEKLFF	TGCAGTGCTAAGGGGGCGGGTGAAAAACTGTTTTTT
TRBV4-3	few	TRBJ2-3	-	CASSQDFFTVRKTDTQYF	TGCGCCAGCAGCCAAGATTTTTTTACGGTACGGAAGACAGATACGCAGTATTTT
TRBV3-1	many	TRBJ1-5	-	CASSQRGDQPQHF	TGTGCCAGCAGCCAACGAGGGGACCAGCCCCAGCATTTT
TRBV20-1	few	TRBJ2-3	-	CSASPRPTDTQYF	TGCAGTGCTAGTCCCCGGCCCACAGATACGCAGTATTTT
TRBV2	-	TRBJ2-2	-	CASQRAANTGELFF	TGTGCCAGCCAAAGGGCCGCGAACACCGGGGAGCTGTTTTTT
TRBV7-2	-	TRBJ1-3	-	CASSLLGRNTIYF	TGTGCCAGCAGCTTACTGGGGAGAAACACCATATATTTT
TRBV4-2	-	TRBJ2-5	TRBD2	CASSPERGSQETQYF	TGTGCCAGCAGCCCTGAGCGGGGGAGCCAAGAGACCCAGTACTTC
TRBV5-6	few	TRBJ2-2	TRBD1	CASSPSHRDRGPGELFF	TGTGCCAGCAGCCCCTCCCACCGGGACAGGGGACCCGGGGAGCTGTTTTTT
TRBV7-3	many	TRBJ2-3	TRBD1	CASSPRGQSTDTQYF	TGTGCCAGCAGCCCAAGGGGACAGAGCACAGATACGCAGTATTTT
TRBV20-1	few	TRBJ1-3	-	CSAGRSGTTGNTIYF	TGCAGTGCTGGCCGGTCCGGGACCACTGGAAACACCATATATTTT
TRBV5-1	-	TRBJ2-7	-	CASSPSAGKYEQYF	TGCGCCAGCAGCCCCAGTGCAGGGAAGTACGAGCAGTACTTC
TRBV7-7	-	TRBJ2-5	TRBD1	CASSSPTGGQETQYF	TGTGCCAGCAGCTCCCCGACAGGGGGCCAAGAGACCCAGTACTTC
TRBV14	few	TRBJ2-3	-	CASSYILGDTQYF	TGTGCCAGCAGCTACATCCTCGGTGATACGCAGTATTTT
TRBV7-9	-	TRBJ1-1	-	CASSRAGSNTEAFF	TGTGCCAGCAGCCGGGCTGGGTCGAACACTGAAGCTTTCTTT
TRBV14	-	TRBJ1-4	-	CASSQLPQGHEKLFF	TGTGCCAGCAGCCAACTTCCGCAGGGGCATGAAAAACTGTTTTTT
TRBV20-1	-	TRBJ1-5	-	CSARDTGFQPQHF	TGCAGTGCTAGAGATACAGGGTTTCAGCCCCAGCATTTT
TRBV5-6	many	TRBJ2-3	-	CASSFDDTQYF	TGTGCCAGCAGCTTCGACGATACGCAGTATTTT
TRBV10-3	few	TRBJ2-5	TRBD2	CAISPGTSGGEETQYF	TGTGCCATCAGCCCCGGGACTAGCGGGGGGGAAGAGACCCAGTACTTC
TRBV6-1	-	TRBJ1-1	-	CASSEARRGGTEAFF	TGTGCCAGCAGTGAAGCACGCCGAGGGGGCACTGAAGCTTTCTTT
TRBV20-1	few	TRBJ2-3	TRBD2	CSAKAGLDTQYF	TGCAGTGCTAAAGCGGGGTTAGATACGCAGTATTTT
TRBV5-1	-	TRBJ1-4	TRBD1	CASTGQGATNEKLFF	TGCGCCAGCACCGGACAGGGGGCAACTAATGAAAAACTGTTTTTT
TRBV15	many	TRBJ2-3	-	CATSRERQSTDTQYF	TGTGCCACCAGCAGAGAAAGACAGAGCACAGATACGCAGTATTTT
TRBV7-2	-	TRBJ2-1	-	CASSRITDEQFF	TGTGCCAGCAGCCGCATTACGGATGAGCAGTTCTTC
TRBV5-1	-	TRBJ1-1	-	CASSQNAEAFF	TGCGCCAGCAGCCAAAACGCTGAAGCTTTCTTT
TRBV7-3	few	TRBJ2-1	-	CASSPPGLNNEQFF	TGTGCCAGCAGCCCTCCCGGGTTGAACAATGAGCAGTTCTTC
TRBV18	many	TRBJ1-1	TRBD1	CASSPKQGATEAFF	TGTGCCAGCTCACCCAAACAGGGGGCGACTGAAGCTTTCTTT
TRBV3-1	-	TRBJ1-1	TRBD1	CASSQDPGQGGTEAFF	TGTGCCAGCAGCCAAGATCCAGGACAGGGAGGGACTGAAGCTTTCTTT
TRBV18	few	TRBJ2-1	-	CASSPRKTINSSTYNEQFF	TGTGCCAGCTCACCACGAAAGACTATCAATTCCTCAACCTACAATGAGCAGTTCTTC
TRBV5-1	few	TRBJ1-2	-	CASSLALDSYGYTF	TGCGCCAGCAGCTTGGCCTTGGACAGCTATGGCTACACCTTC
TRBV20-1	-	TRBJ1-2	TRBD1	CSARDEGAGQGVANYGYTF	TGCAGTGCTAGAGATGAGGGAGCTGGACAGGGGGTGGCTAACTATGGCTACACCTTC
TRBV4-3	few	TRBJ2-1	-	CASSQTWRPTGEQFF	TGCGCCAGCAGCCAGACCTGGAGGCCAACGGGTGAGCAGTTCTTC
TRBV5-1	many	TRBJ2-3	-	CASSLGSADTQYF	TGCGCCAGCAGCTTGGGGTCCGCAGATACGCAGTATTTT
TRBV6-5	-	TRBJ2-7	TRBD1	CASSYSHRGVYEQYF	TGTGCCAGCAGTTACTCGCACAGGGGGGTTTACGAGCAGTACTTC
TRBV7-8	once	TRBJ1-1	TRBD1	CASSLVPGGLRNTEAFF	TGTGCCAGCAGCTTAGTTCCAGGGGGTTTACGGAATACTGAAGCCTTCTTT